This T cell receptor (beta chain) was captured by sequencing in a study of shared clonotypes between healthy human individuals. CD45RO-negative cells were positively selected for CCR7, leaving out terminally differentiated effector memory CD45RA+ cells. Sequenced by immunoSEQ multiplex PCR; TCRdb stores in-frame clones only, minus some. This table has roughly 2.1 million clones, 93% appearing once. The clonotype was recovered from a man aged 18 to 30 in good health. Some clones in this sample may be carry-over from other donors' samples. Sequencing used naive CD8+ T cells from PBMCs.

CDR3 bases: TGTGCCAGCAGCTCGGGACTCTTCACAGATACGCAGTATTTT. Protein product: CASSSGLFTDTQYF. The V call is TRBV7-6, the J call TRBJ2-3; tentative D call: TRBD2 (6 bases). The CDR3 loop spans 14 amino acids. CDR1 SGHVS and CDR2 FNYEAQ come from the germline V gene. The germline V and J ends were trimmed by 4 bases and 2 bases, with 10 bases remaining between them. Using reference TRBV7-6 and TRBJ2-3 for the parts outside the CDR3, the full variable domain is GAGVSQSPRYKVTKRGQDVALRCDPISGHVSLYWYRQALGQGPEFLTYFNYEAQQDKSGLPNDRFSAERPEGSISTLTIQRTEQRDSAMYRCASSSGLFTDTQYFGPGTRLTVL.